These T cell receptor beta chains were read from a single sample in a study of T cell repertoires in cytomegalovirus infection. One entry per CDR3 protein, called by TCRdb with MiXCR from the reads. The sample has a few hundred thousand distinct CDR3 sequences; about 35% are singletons. No cognate antigen is known for these TCRs. Sequenced material: cultured PBMCs, taken from culture after CMV antigen stimulation. These receptors were collected from a human donor in good health (CMV status not recorded). Some clones in this sample may be carry-over from other donors' samples. Each CDR3 is given with its conserved first and last residue. Fields, in order: D gene, V gene, J gene, clone size, CDR3 protein, CDR3 DNA. D genes are given only for firm matches. Size is stated for part of the rows, as once, few or many counts, or as a class when the clone is expanded.

NA	TRBV6-2/TRBV6-3	TRBJ2-5	NA	CASSAGGETQYF	TGTGCCAGCAGCGCTGGTGGAGAGACCCAGTACTTC
TRBD2	TRBV19	TRBJ2-1	NA	CASSITTSGNEQFF	TGTGCCAGTAGTATAACGACTAGCGGAAATGAGCAGTTCTTC
TRBD2	TRBV4-3	TRBJ2-3	many	CASSRPGGDTQYF	TGCGCCAGCAGCCGCCCGGGGGGGGATACGCAGTATTTT
TRBD1	TRBV20-1	TRBJ1-2	few	CSARSQQGDGYTF	TGCAGTGCTAGATCCCAACAGGGGGATGGCTACACCTTC
TRBD2	TRBV6-6	TRBJ2-2	NA	CASSHLTLAGGYTGELFF	TGTGCCAGCAGTCACCTCACTCTAGCGGGTGGTTACACCGGGGAGCTGTTTTTT
NA	TRBV14	TRBJ1-3	NA	CASSPRVSGNTIYF	TGTGCCAGCAGCCCCAGGGTATCTGGAAACACCATATATTTT
TRBD2	TRBV7-2	TRBJ2-1	NA	CASSTRLAGVGEQFF	TGTGCCAGCAGCACAAGACTAGCGGGAGTTGGTGAGCAGTTCTTC
NA	TRBV5-3	TRBJ2-5	NA	CASSFRGGRETQYF	TGTGCCAGCAGCTTCAGGGGGGGTCGCGAGACCCAGTACTTC
TRBD1	TRBV2	TRBJ1-1	many	CASSPLRTGRGTEAFF	TGTGCCAGCAGTCCCCTCCGGACAGGGAGAGGAACTGAAGCTTTCTTT
NA	TRBV24-1	TRBJ2-5	few	CATSDPGISGLGGETQYF	TGTGCCACCAGTGACCCGGGGATAAGCGGACTGGGGGGAGAGACCCAGTACTTC
NA	TRBV19	TRBJ2-3	many	CASSISVISSGDGNTQYF	TGTGCCAGTAGTATATCGGTTATAAGCTCAGGGGACGGAAATACGCAGTATTTT
NA	TRBV27	TRBJ1-1	NA	CASSLTKTPLNTEAFF	TGTGCCAGCAGTTTAACCAAGACGCCCCTGAACACTGAAGCTTTCTTT
NA	TRBV5-6	TRBJ1-1	NA	CASSLAVSTEAFF	TGTGCCAGCAGCTTGGCCGTCTCTACTGAAGCTTTCTTT
NA	TRBV3-1	TRBJ1-2	few	CASSQVEGTYGYTF	TGTGCCAGCAGCCAAGTGGAGGGGACCTATGGCTACACCTTC
NA	TRBV3-1	TRBJ2-7	few	CASSASISSYEQYF	TGTGCCAGCAGCGCCAGTATCAGCTCCTACGAGCAGTACTTC
NA	TRBV4-2	TRBJ1-1	NA	CASSQEEDTEAFF	TGTGCCAGCAGCCAAGAAGAAGACACTGAAGCTTTCTTT
NA	TRBV19	TRBJ2-1	NA	CASSIPTLSSYNEQFF	TGTGCCAGTAGTATTCCCACGCTTAGCTCCTACAATGAGCAGTTCTTC
NA	TRBV27	TRBJ2-1	few	CASSRVPNEQFF	TGTGCCAGCAGCCGAGTTCCAAATGAGCAGTTCTTC
NA	TRBV28	TRBJ1-6	few	CASSERVYNSPLHF	TGTGCCAGCAGTGAAAGGGTGTATAATTCACCCCTCCACTTT
NA	TRBV7-2	TRBJ2-5	few	CASSLKIQETQYF	TGTGCCAGCAGCTTAAAAATCCAAGAGACCCAGTACTTC
TRBD1	TRBV12-3/TRBV12-4	TRBJ1-6	NA	CASSHGQGNSPLHF	TGTGCCAGCAGCCACGGACAGGGGAATTCACCCCTCCACTTT
NA	TRBV30	TRBJ1-3	NA	CAWSEGSGNTIYF	TGTGCCTGGAGTGAAGGCTCTGGAAACACCATATATTTT
TRBD1	TRBV28	TRBJ2-1	NA	CASSPHLTGNEQFF	TGTGCCAGCAGCCCCCACTTGACAGGGAATGAGCAGTTCTTC
TRBD1	TRBV12-3/TRBV12-4	TRBJ2-6	NA	CASRGQGRTGANVLTF	TGTGCCAGCAGGGGACAGGGTAGGACTGGGGCCAACGTCCTGACTTTC
TRBD2	TRBV7-2	TRBJ2-5	many	CASSLRTSGGETQYF	TGTGCCAGCAGCTTACGGACTAGCGGGGGGGAGACCCAGTACTTC
NA	TRBV19	TRBJ1-6	NA	CASSSYHRVPPLHF	TGTGCCAGTAGTTCCTATCACAGGGTCCCACCCCTCCACTTT
NA	TRBV6-2/TRBV6-3	TRBJ1-6	NA	CASSYSTWAANNSPLHF	TGTGCCAGCAGTTACTCGACCTGGGCGGCCAATAATTCACCCCTCCACTTT
TRBD2	TRBV2	TRBJ2-5	NA	CATPGSGDQETQYF	TGTGCCACCCCGGGTAGCGGGGATCAAGAGACCCAGTACTTC
TRBD1	TRBV6-5	TRBJ1-1	NA	CASSDTGQGATEAFF	TGTGCCAGCAGTGACACGGGACAGGGGGCCACTGAAGCTTTCTTT
NA	TRBV18	TRBJ1-5	NA	CASSPQAGPDQPQHF	TGTGCCAGCTCACCCCAAGCAGGACCCGATCAGCCCCAGCATTTT
TRBD2	TRBV20-1	TRBJ2-3	few	CSASGLAATDTQYF	TGCAGTGCTTCGGGACTAGCGGCCACAGATACGCAGTATTTT
NA	TRBV27	TRBJ1-2	few	CASSLAGMGGYTF	TGTGCCAGCAGTTTAGCTGGAATGGGGGGCTACACCTTC
NA	TRBV15	TRBJ2-5	NA	CATSSGSQETQYF	TGTGCCACCAGCTCGGGAAGTCAAGAGACCCAGTACTTC
TRBD1	TRBV2	TRBJ1-2	NA	CASSSTGGFGYTF	TGTGCCAGCAGTTCGACAGGGGGATTTGGCTACACCTTC
NA	TRBV10-3	TRBJ2-5	few	CAISIFQGLETQYF	TGTGCCATCAGCATCTTCCAGGGACTGGAGACCCAGTACTTC
NA	TRBV10-3	TRBJ1-5	few	CAISESQGQPQHF	TGTGCCATCAGTGAGTCGCAGGGTCAGCCCCAGCATTTT
TRBD1	TRBV25-1	TRBJ2-4	NA	CASSASGTGISGIQYF	TGTGCCAGCAGTGCCTCCGGGACAGGGATCTCAGGCATTCAGTACTTC
TRBD1	TRBV7-2	TRBJ2-1	many	CASSSTGAYNEQFF	TGTGCCAGCAGCTCGACAGGGGCATACAATGAGCAGTTCTTC
NA	TRBV19	TRBJ2-1	NA	CASSMGTYEQFF	TGTGCCAGTAGTATGGGGACATATGAGCAGTTCTTC
NA	TRBV10-3	TRBJ1-2	once	CAIRLTGYGYTF	TGTGCCATCAGGCTAACCGGATATGGCTACACCTTC
NA	TRBV10-2	TRBJ1-1	NA	CASSDRRAFF	TGCGCCAGCAGCGACCGACGGGCTTTCTTT
NA	TRBV7-8	TRBJ2-2	NA	CASSLVQALNTGELFF	TGTGCCAGCAGCTTAGTTCAGGCACTTAACACCGGGGAGCTGTTTTTT
NA	TRBV5-1	TRBJ2-2	NA	CASSWDTEAGELFF	TGCGCCAGCAGCTGGGACACCGAGGCCGGGGAGCTGTTTTTT
TRBD2	TRBV20-1	TRBJ2-1	NA	CSARESAGESYNEQFF	TGCAGTGCTAGAGAATCCGCGGGAGAATCCTACAATGAGCAGTTCTTC
NA	TRBV28	TRBJ2-3	few	CASSLGNIDTQYF	TGTGCCAGCAGTTTGGGGAACATAGATACGCAGTATTTT
NA	TRBV12-3/TRBV12-4	TRBJ2-4	NA	CASSSGEAKNIQYF	TGTGCCAGCAGTTCGGGGGAAGCCAAAAACATTCAGTACTTC